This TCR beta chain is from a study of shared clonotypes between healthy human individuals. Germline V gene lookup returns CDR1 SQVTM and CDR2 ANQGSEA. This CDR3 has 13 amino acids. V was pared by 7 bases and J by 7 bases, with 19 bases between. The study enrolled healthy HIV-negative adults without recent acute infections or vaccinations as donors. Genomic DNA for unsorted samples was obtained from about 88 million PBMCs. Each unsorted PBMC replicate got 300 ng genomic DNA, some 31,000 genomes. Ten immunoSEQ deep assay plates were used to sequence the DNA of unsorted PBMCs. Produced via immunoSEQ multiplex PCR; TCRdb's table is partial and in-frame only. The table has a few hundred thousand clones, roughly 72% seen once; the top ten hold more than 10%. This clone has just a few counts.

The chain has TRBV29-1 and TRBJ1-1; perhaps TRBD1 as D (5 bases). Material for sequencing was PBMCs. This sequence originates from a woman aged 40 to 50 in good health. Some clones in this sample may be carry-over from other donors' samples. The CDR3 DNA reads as TGCAGCGCCCTCGGAGAGTTTGGGGGTGAAGCTTTCTTT. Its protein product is CSALGEFGGEAFF. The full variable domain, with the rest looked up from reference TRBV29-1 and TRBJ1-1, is SAVISQKPSRDICQRGTSLTIQCQVDSQVTMMFWYRQQPGQSLTLIATANQGSEATYESGFVIDKFPISRPNLTFSTLTVSNMSPEDSSIYLCSALGEFGGEAFFGQGTRLTVV.